Listed below are T cell receptor beta chains from one sample, sequenced in a study of blood T cell repertoires in COVID-19. Profiling relied on immunoSEQ multiplex PCR, and the TCRdb table lists in-frame clones only, not all of them. The sample includes around 120,000 clones, nearly 90% of them seen just once. The sample taken for sequencing was peripheral blood. These receptors all stem from a woman aged 55-69 years with COVID-19, enrolled during active disease. Each CDR3 is given with its conserved first and last residue. A D gene is named only where the DNA matches it firmly. Clone size is shown for a subset of rows, as once, few, many or a class of expanded clone.

>TRBJ1-2|TRBV7-2|NA|NA
CASSLEAGDYGYTF
TGTGCCAGCAGCTTAGAGGCAGGGGACTATGGCTACACCTTC
>TRBJ2-7|TRBV7-2|NA|TRBD2
CASSSLAGAYEQYF
TGTGCCAGCAGCTCCTTAGCGGGGGCCTACGAGCAGTACTTC
>TRBJ2-7|TRBV6-5|once|TRBD1
CASTLTGDLSYEQYF
TGTGCCAGCACCCTGACAGGGGACCTCTCCTACGAGCAGTACTTC
>TRBJ1-6|TRBV10-3|NA|NA
CAISLGQLNSPLHF
TGTGCCATCAGCCTTGGACAGCTTAATTCACCCCTCCACTTT
>TRBJ2-5|TRBV7-3|NA|TRBD2
CASSFREGETQYF
TGTGCCAGCAGCTTTAGGGAGGGAGAGACCCAGTACTTC
>TRBJ2-1|TRBV6-2/TRBV6-3|NA|TRBD2
CASSLITSGGPYNEQFF
TGTGCCAGCAGTCTAATAACTAGCGGGGGACCCTACAATGAGCAGTTCTTC
>TRBJ2-1|TRBV5-1|NA|TRBD1
CASSLQGTGMGNEQFF
TGCGCCAGCAGCTTGCAAGGGACAGGGATGGGAAATGAGCAGTTCTTC
>TRBJ1-2|TRBV2|NA|TRBD1
CASGQGAYGYTF
TGTGCCAGCGGACAGGGGGCTTATGGCTACACCTTC
>TRBJ2-5|TRBV4-2|once|NA
CASSQAGPQLQETQYF
TGTGCCAGCAGCCAAGCGGGTCCGCAATTACAAGAGACCCAGTACTTC
>TRBJ2-7|TRBV5-1|NA|NA
CASRQGPSSYEQYF
TGCGCCAGCAGGCAGGGCCCGTCCTCCTACGAGCAGTACTTC
>TRBJ2-3|TRBV5-4|NA|NA
CASRPGNTDTQYF
TGTGCCAGCAGACCGGGGAACACAGATACGCAGTATTTT
>TRBJ2-5|TRBV18|NA|NA
CASSPIAETQYF
TGTGCCAGCTCACCAATAGCGGAGACCCAGTACTTC
>TRBJ1-1|TRBV12-5|few|NA
CASGLYREAFF
TGTGCTAGTGGTTTGTACAGGGAAGCTTTCTTT
>TRBJ2-7|TRBV9|NA|NA
CASSVGSGFSYEQYF
TGTGCCAGCAGCGTAGGTTCAGGGTTCTCCTACGAGCAGTACTTC
>TRBJ1-1|TRBV7-3|NA|NA
CASSLIRGTTEAFF
TGTGCCAGCAGCTTAATTCGGGGGACCACTGAAGCTTTCTTT
>TRBJ2-2|TRBV13|NA|NA
CASSYRDDGELFF
TGTGCCAGCAGCTACAGGGATGACGGGGAGCTGTTTTTT
>TRBJ1-2|TRBV7-9|NA|NA
CASRTTVPYGYTF
TGTGCCAGCAGGACGACAGTCCCCTATGGCTACACCTTC
>TRBJ1-4|TRBV4-1|NA|NA
CASSQTGGSGEKLFF
TGCGCCAGCAGCCAAACGGGGGGATCGGGAGAAAAACTGTTTTTT
>TRBJ1-5|TRBV4-3|NA|TRBD1
CASSPTGQRNQPQHF
TGCGCCAGCAGCCCCACGGGACAGCGCAATCAGCCCCAGCATTTT
>TRBJ2-5|TRBV19|NA|TRBD2
CASSMTSGVGGETQYF
TGTGCCAGTAGTATGACTAGCGGGGTAGGTGGGGAGACCCAGTACTTC
>TRBJ2-2|TRBV19|NA|TRBD1
CASRDRGLSGELFF
TGTGCCAGTAGGGACAGGGGGCTTTCCGGGGAGCTGTTTTTT
>TRBJ2-1|TRBV5-1|NA|TRBD2
CATTRTSGSSYNEQFF
TGCGCCACCACACGGACTAGCGGGAGCTCCTACAATGAGCAGTTCTTC
>TRBJ1-2|TRBV5-1|NA|NA
CASSLSAGPLHGYTF
TGCGCCAGCAGCCTGTCGGCAGGTCCTTTGCACGGCTACACCTTC
>TRBJ2-2|TRBV4-2|once|TRBD1
CASSPMTGGLGGELFF
TGTGCCAGCAGCCCTATGACAGGGGGCTTGGGCGGGGAGCTGTTTTTT
>TRBJ1-6|TRBV9|NA|NA
CASSVAGSNSPLHF
TGTGCCAGCAGCGTAGCGGGGTCGAATTCACCCCTCCACTTT
>TRBJ2-3|TRBV2|few|NA
CASSEAQTDTQYF
TGTGCCAGCAGTGAAGCCCAAACAGATACGCAGTATTTT
>TRBJ2-5|TRBV5-1|NA|NA
CASSLETGRVETQYF
TGCGCCAGCAGCTTGGAAACAGGGAGGGTAGAGACCCAGTACTTC
>TRBJ1-2|TRBV6-5|NA|TRBD1
CASSSATGDKYGYTF
TGTGCCAGCAGTTCTGCGACAGGGGATAAGTATGGCTACACCTTC
>TRBJ2-1|TRBV30|NA|TRBD2
CAWSVIAGGVDEQFF
TGTGCCTGGAGTGTAATAGCGGGGGGGGTCGATGAGCAGTTCTTC
>TRBJ1-5|TRBV6-5|NA|TRBD1
CASSLGQRQPQHF
TGTGCCAGCAGTCTGGGACAGAGGCAGCCCCAGCATTTT
>TRBJ1-4|TRBV5-5|NA|NA
CASSLTRGVSEKLFF
TGTGCCAGCAGCCTCACCAGGGGAGTAAGTGAAAAACTGTTTTTT
>TRBJ2-3|TRBV30|NA|NA
CAWSPGFWASTDTQYF
TGTGCCTGGAGTCCAGGGTTTTGGGCCTCCACAGATACGCAGTATTTT
>TRBJ1-1|TRBV7-2|NA|TRBD1
CASSRDRETEAFF
TGTGCCAGCAGCCGGGACAGGGAAACTGAAGCTTTCTTT
>TRBJ2-2|TRBV7-6|few|TRBD1
CASSLRGQGAAGELFF
TGTGCCAGCAGCTTAAGGGGACAGGGTGCTGCCGGGGAGCTGTTTTTT
>TRBJ2-3|TRBV3-1/TRBV3-2|NA|TRBD2
CASSQEGLAGGGTDTQYF
TGTGCCAGCAGCCAAGAAGGACTAGCGGGGGGGGGCACAGATACGCAGTATTTT
>TRBJ2-7|TRBV27|NA|NA
CASGPETVLLLDEQYF
TGTGCCAGCGGCCCCGAGACAGTGTTACTCTTAGACGAGCAGTACTTC
>TRBJ2-7|TRBV27|NA|TRBD1
CASSSAYRDRTYEQYF
TGTGCCAGCAGTTCCGCGTACCGGGACAGGACCTACGAGCAGTACTTC
>TRBJ1-2|TRBV6-5|NA|NA
CASSYGQAHTSQGYTF
TGTGCCAGCAGTTACGGGCAGGCCCACACCTCTCAGGGCTACACCTTC
>TRBJ1-2|TRBV9|NA|NA
CASSTRGGSGDGYTF
TGTGCCAGCAGCACGCGTGGGGGCTCCGGGGATGGCTACACCTTC
>TRBJ2-7|TRBV4-3|few|TRBD2
CASSRTSGLSYEQYF
TGCGCCAGCAGCCGGACTAGCGGGCTGTCCTACGAGCAGTACTTC
>TRBJ1-4|TRBV5-1|NA|NA
CASSDDPGGNNEKLFF
TGCGCCAGCAGCGACGACCCCGGGGGGAATAATGAAAAACTGTTTTTT
>TRBJ1-1|TRBV3-1/TRBV3-2|NA|TRBD1
CASSQDQGANTEAFF
TGTGCCAGCAGCCAAGATCAGGGGGCGAACACTGAAGCTTTCTTT
>TRBJ1-2|TRBV27|NA|TRBD1
CASRRTGANYGYTF
TGTGCCAGCAGGAGGACAGGGGCTAACTATGGCTACACCTTC
>TRBJ2-3|TRBV7-2|NA|TRBD2
CASSLGVAGGTDTQYF
TGTGCCAGCAGCTTAGGGGTAGCGGGGGGAACAGATACGCAGTATTTT
>TRBJ2-7|TRBV6-5|NA|TRBD1
CASSPDGTAYEQYF
TGTGCCAGCAGCCCGGACGGGACAGCCTACGAGCAGTACTTC
>TRBJ2-7|TRBV5-1|once|TRBD1
CASTKNKREMGQRLEEQYF
TGCGCCAGCACAAAGAATAAAAGAGAAATGGGACAGCGCCTAGAGGAGCAGTACTTC
>TRBJ2-7|TRBV6-2/TRBV6-3|NA|NA
CASSFKNRDYEQYF
TGTGCCAGCAGTTTTAAGAACCGCGACTACGAGCAGTACTTC
>TRBJ1-2|TRBV5-5|NA|TRBD1
CASSLEQGDYGYTF
TGTGCCAGCAGCTTGGAACAGGGGGACTATGGCTACACCTTC
>TRBJ2-7|TRBV4-3|NA|TRBD2
CASSHGGGYEQYF
TGCGCCAGCAGCCACGGCGGGGGCTACGAGCAGTACTTC
>TRBJ1-2|TRBV6-6|NA|TRBD1
CASSYVRGRGGYTF
TGTGCCAGCAGTTACGTCAGGGGGCGGGGTGGCTACACCTTC
>TRBJ2-3|TRBV11-3|NA|TRBD1
CASSLGQGGTDTQYF
TGTGCCAGCAGCTTAGGACAGGGGGGTACAGATACGCAGTATTTT
>TRBJ2-2|TRBV11-3|once|TRBD1
CASSLATGFTGELFF
TGTGCCAGCAGCTTAGCGACAGGGTTCACCGGGGAGCTGTTTTTT
>TRBJ2-3|TRBV24-1|once|NA
CATSERPGKTSTDTQYF
TGTGCCACCAGTGAGAGACCAGGGAAGACTAGCACAGATACGCAGTATTTT
>TRBJ2-3|TRBV4-2|NA|NA
CASSRGGGTDTQYF
TGTGCCAGCAGCCGGGGGGGCGGCACAGATACGCAGTATTTT